A single sample gave rise to the 6 T cell receptor beta chains below, sequenced in a study of blood T cell repertoires in COVID-19. Using immunoSEQ multiplex PCR, the repertoire was profiled, and TCRdb retains in-frame clones only, with some absent. The table shows about 140,000 clones, with 85% to 90% occurring only once. Material: peripheral blood. These receptors all come from a man between 60 and 75 years old with active or convalescent COVID-19.

The genes are TRBV4-2 and TRBJ2-2, with TRBD2 matching over 12 bases. The junction had 6 bases not matched to a gene; V was cut back by 6 bases and J by 1 base. The CDR3 spans 17 residues. CDR1 is LGHNA, CDR2 YNFKEQ, per germline. Here the CDR3 reads CASRDLLAGGNTGELFF. The CDR3 nucleotides are TGTGCCAGCAGGGATCTACTAGCGGGGGGGAACACCGGGGAGCTGTTTTTT.

V and J are TRBV5-1 and TRBJ2-5, with TRBD1 matching over 7 bases. Germline CDR1 SGHRS, CDR2 YFSETQ. The CDR3 is 15 residues long. Germline trimming cut 3 bases from V and 1 base from J; bases unmatched to any gene: 6. Here the CDR3 reads CASSSSQGVQETQYF. The CDR3, as DNA: TGCGCCAGCAGCTCTTCCCAGGGGGTCCAAGAGACCCAGTACTTC.

The chain is built from TRBV5-1 and TRBJ1-2; perhaps TRBD1 as D (6 bases). Germline V lookup: CDR1 SGHRS, CDR2 YFSETQ. CDR3 size: 13 residues. With 4 bases removed from V and 6 bases from J, the gap between germline ends came to 13 bases. The CDR3 DNA reads as TGCGCCAGCAGCCCACAGGGAAAGCATGGCTACACCTTC. This encodes CASSPQGKHGYTF.

V and J are TRBV19 and TRBJ2-7; tentatively, D is TRBD1 (6 bases). The germline V gene encodes CDR1 LNHDA and CDR2 SQIVND (reference sequence). The CDR3 length is 17 residues. V was cut by 3 bases and J by 0 bases, with 18 bases left in between. Here the CDR3 DNA reads TGTGCCAGTAGTATGGGGACAAGGGGAACCCTCTCCTACGAGCAGTACTTC. It translates to CASSMGTRGTLSYEQYF.

The chain recombines TRBV6-5 with TRBJ2-7, with 9 bases aligning to TRBD1. Germline V gene sequence: CDR1 MNHEY, CDR2 SVGAGI. The CDR3 spans 15 residues. V was clipped by 6 bases and J by 3 bases; unmatched bases: 9. This CDR3 is CASSRQGGRYYEQYF. The CDR3 DNA is TGTGCCAGCAGCAGACAGGGGGGACGATACTACGAGCAGTACTTC.

This clone is medium-sized (0.01 to 0.1%) in the sample. The chain has TRBV29-1 and TRBJ2-6; D not certain. Looked up from germline, CDR1 is SQVTM and CDR2 is ANQGSEA. This CDR3 is 17 amino acids long. The V gene lost 3 bases and the J gene lost 0 bases, with 15 bases spanning the gap. The CDR3 DNA reads TGCAGCGTTGAGGGCCGCGACCCCCACTCTGGGGCCAACGTCCTGACTTTC. It encodes CSVEGRDPHSGANVLTF. The complete variable domain, with remaining parts taken from reference TRBV29-1 and TRBJ2-6, reads SAVISQKPSRDICQRGTSLTIQCQVDSQVTMMFWYRQQPGQSLTLIATANQGSEATYESGFVIDKFPISRPNLTFSTLTVSNMSPEDSSIYLCSVEGRDPHSGANVLTFGAGSRLTVL.